This entry lists 13 T cell receptor beta chains sequenced from one sample in a study of cytomegalovirus exposure and HLA in healthy donors. Primers included in the PCR were 60 Vbeta and 13 Jbeta primers. Sequencing was performed with immunoSEQ multiplex PCR; in TCRdb, only in-frame clones are kept and a portion is missing. There are some 110,000 clones in the sample; approximately 80% occur only once, and about 5% lies in the top ten. The sequencing sample was made of PBMCs. The receptors were sampled from a man between 50 and 59 years old in good health and CMV-seropositive.

The chain uses TRBV6-1 and TRBJ2-3; D is possibly TRBD2 (7 bases). The CDR3 is made up of 15 amino acids. Trimming cost V 5 bases and J 4 bases, with 16 bases left between them. The V gene's germline CDR1 is MNHNS and CDR2 SASEGT. CDR3 bases: TGTGCCAGCAGTACCTCTGGCGGGGGCGCAGATACGCAGTATTTT. It encodes CASSTSGGGADTQYF.

This clone was observed a handful of times. This chain connects TRBV7-2 to TRBJ2-7; TRBD1 agrees at 9 bases. Losses at the gene ends were 0 bases for V and 2 bases for J; bases not matched to a gene: 5. The CDR3 is made up of 16 amino acids. Germline values: CDR1 SGHTA, CDR2 FQGNSA. CDR3 region: CASSLAGTGNPYEQYF. The DNA for the CDR3 is TGTGCCAGCAGCTTAGCCGGGACAGGGAACCCCTACGAGCAGTACTTC.

This clone has a handful of counts. V gene TRBV11-2 combines with J gene TRBJ2-3, with D perhaps TRBD1 (5 bases). This CDR3 is 15 amino acids long. Germline V gene lookup returns CDR1 SGHAT and CDR2 FQNNGV. Deletions cut 2 bases from V and 5 bases from J, with 14 bases between. CDR3 bases: TGTGCCAGCAGCTTACAAAGGGGTCTTAGAGATACGCAGTATTTT. Translated, it gives CASSLQRGLRDTQYF.

The chain carries TRBV2 and TRBJ1-4; D possibly corresponds to TRBD1 (6 bases). The CDR3 extends over 14 amino acids. CDR1 SNHLY and CDR2 FYNNEI come from the germline V gene. V lost 3 bases, J lost 8 bases, and 13 bases lay in between. The CDR3 protein is CASSDRGGSEKLFF. The CDR3 DNA sequence: TGTGCCAGCAGTGACAGGGGAGGGAGCGAAAAACTGTTTTTT.

This clone came up a few times. The V gene is TRBV5-1, the J gene TRBJ2-1, with 9 bases aligning to TRBD2. Per germline, CDR1 SGHRS and CDR2 YFSETQ. The V and J ends lost 4 bases and 8 bases, in that order; junction bases with no gene match: 10. The CDR3 is 15 amino acids. CDR3 loop: CASSPAGGPVDEQFF. The CDR3 nucleotides are TGCGCCAGCAGCCCAGCGGGGGGACCCGTGGATGAGCAGTTCTTC.

This chain uses TRBV27 with TRBJ1-2, with D maybe TRBD1 (5 bases). Germline V lookup: CDR1 MNHEY, CDR2 SMNVEV (reference sequence). The CDR3 spans 13 residues. Trimming stripped 5 bases from V and 6 bases from J, with 13 bases between. In nucleotides, the CDR3 is TGTGCCAGCAGTCAAAGGACGGGGGATGGCTACACCTTC. It is translated as CASSQRTGDGYTF.

V and J are TRBV7-2 and TRBJ1-3, with D maybe TRBD1 (5 bases). This CDR3 comprises 12 residues. The germline CDR1 and CDR2 sequences are SGHTA and FQGNSA. Trimming took 4 bases from V and 4 from J, leaving 5 bases between them. The CDR3 nucleotides are TGTGCCAGCAGCTGGGGCGGAAACACCATATATTTT. Its translation is CASSWGGNTIYF.

This rearrangement joins TRBV6-1 to TRBJ2-3; D remains ambiguous. The CDR3 covers 15 residues. Per germline, CDR1 MNHNS and CDR2 SASEGT. The V gene lost 4 bases and the J gene lost 2 bases, with 13 bases spanning the gap. The CDR3 DNA sequence: TGTGCCAGCAGTGCCGCGGTCACCATCACAGATACGCAGTATTTT. The encoded protein is CASSAAVTITDTQYF.

This clone showed up just a few times. The chain employs TRBV7-9 and TRBJ1-2; maybe TRBD1 (5 bases). V lost 4 bases to trimming and J lost 4 bases, with 13 bases between them. The CDR3 is made up of 14 amino acids. Germline lookup yields CDR1 SEHNR and CDR2 FQNEAQ (reference sequence). This chain's CDR3 is CASSSQTGTYGYTF. CDR3 nucleotide sequence: TGTGCCAGCAGCTCCCAAACAGGAACCTATGGCTACACCTTC.

This rearrangement joins TRBV5-1 to TRBJ2-3, with TRBD2 matching 12 bases. V was clipped by 0 bases and J by 3 bases; unmatched bases: 2. CDR3 length: 16 residues. The germline V gene has CDR1 SGHRS and CDR2 YFSETQ. The CDR3 loop is CASSLGTSGVTDTQYF. CDR3 sequence (DNA): TGCGCCAGCAGCTTGGGGACTAGCGGGGTAACAGATACGCAGTATTTT.

The V call is TRBV18, the J call TRBJ1-1, with TRBD1 matching over 9 bases. CDR3 length: 14 amino acids. The germline CDR1 and CDR2 sequences are KGHSH and LQKENI. Trimming removed 4 bases from V and 8 bases from J; junction bases left unmatched: 8. The CDR3 loop reads CASSLVPGQGEAFF. In DNA, the CDR3 is TGTGCCAGCTCACTAGTCCCGGGACAGGGAGAAGCTTTCTTT.

This clone was counted only a few times. The V call is TRBV7-6, the J call TRBJ2-2; 8 bases are a match to TRBD1. The V and J ends lost 1 base and 3 bases, in that order; junction bases with no gene match: 7. The germline V gene has CDR1 SGHVS and CDR2 FNYEAQ. The CDR3 has 17 amino acids. The CDR3 loop reads CASSLGGGTGHTGELFF. CDR3 DNA sequence: TGTGCCAGCAGCTTAGGAGGCGGGACAGGTCACACCGGGGAGCTGTTTTTT.

The V and J genes are TRBV6-1 and TRBJ2-1; 11 bases align to TRBD2. The junction had 4 bases not matched to a gene; V was cut back by 2 bases and J by 4 bases. Germline V CDR1 and CDR2: MNHNS, SASEGT. The CDR3 is 16 residues long. The CDR3 DNA sequence: TGTGCCAGCAGTGAATTTGGGACTAGCGGATACAATGAGCAGTTCTTC. This gives the protein CASSEFGTSGYNEQFF.